This paragraph reports one TCR beta chain. Antigen unknown. The sample originates from a study of CD8 T cells in ankylosing spondylitis. Study results and caveats: Disease-linked clones bore a CD8+ phenotype, appearing relatively rarely in peripheral blood. Existing reports had already noted some motif variants in reactive arthritis synovial fluid and blood. Blood from ankylosing spondylitis patients appeared to carry a characteristic roughly 8-variant TCR beta motif.

This CDR3 contains 14 residues. The V end lost 5 bases, the J end lost 8 bases, and 16 bases lay between the germline ends. Germline V gives CDR1 LGHNA, CDR2 YSLEER. TCRdb reprocessed the 5' RACE reads with MiXCR, giving one entry per CDR3 protein. The data contain some 450,000 distinct CDR3 sequences, about a sixth of them singletons. The sample was blood, either unsorted or a sorted T cell fraction (not recorded which). The chain has TRBV4-3 and TRBJ2-1; tentatively, D is TRBD2 (5 bases). The sequence was obtained from a male donor with ankylosing spondylitis. The CDR3 coding sequence is TGCGCCAGCAGCGGGCGGGTCTACGCAGATGAGCAGTTCTTC. It is translated as CASSGRVYADEQFF.